This T cell receptor (beta chain) was documented in a study of blood T cell repertoires in COVID-19. This clone turned up a few times. Sequenced by immunoSEQ multiplex PCR; TCRdb stores in-frame clones only, minus some. The sample contains tens of thousands of clones, 75% to 90% of which appear only once. The germline gives CDR1 SNHLY, CDR2 FYNNEI. The length of the CDR3 is 14 residues. V shed 0 bases and J shed 5 bases, with 11 bases lying between them. The rearrangement links TRBV2 to TRBJ2-7, with TRBD2 as a possible D gene (6 bases). The sequence derives from a man aged 25 to 40 with COVID-19, enrolled during active disease. The sequenced material came from peripheral blood. In nucleotides, the CDR3 is TGTGCCAGCAGTGAAGCGTCTAGCGCCCACGAGCAGTACTTC. This translates into CASSEASSAHEQYF.